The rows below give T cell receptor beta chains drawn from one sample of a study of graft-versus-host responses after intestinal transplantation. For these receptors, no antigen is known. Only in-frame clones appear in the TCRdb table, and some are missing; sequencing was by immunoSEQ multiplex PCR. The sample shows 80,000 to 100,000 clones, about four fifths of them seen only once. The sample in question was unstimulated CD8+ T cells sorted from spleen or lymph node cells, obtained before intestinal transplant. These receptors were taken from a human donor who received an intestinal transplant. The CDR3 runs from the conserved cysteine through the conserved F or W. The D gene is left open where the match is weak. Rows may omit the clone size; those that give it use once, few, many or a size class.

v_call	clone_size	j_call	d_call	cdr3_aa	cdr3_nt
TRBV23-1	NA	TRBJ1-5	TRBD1	CATKSKGADQPQHF	TGCGCCACCAAAAGCAAGGGGGCCGATCAGCCCCAGCATTTT
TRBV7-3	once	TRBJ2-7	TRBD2	CASSWTAGTTYEQYF	TGTGCCAGCAGCTGGACCGCGGGGACTACCTACGAGCAGTACTTC
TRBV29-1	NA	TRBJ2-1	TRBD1	CSVMSPGQGGFEPYNEQFF	TGCAGCGTTATGTCCCCGGGACAGGGGGGTTTCGAGCCCTACAATGAGCAGTTCTTC
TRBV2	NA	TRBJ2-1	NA	CASFRRGSSYNEQFF	TGTGCCAGCTTCCGCCGGGGAAGCTCCTACAATGAGCAGTTCTTC
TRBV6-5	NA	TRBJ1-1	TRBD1	CASSYQGAGNTEAFF	TGTGCCAGCAGTTACCAGGGGGCTGGGAACACTGAAGCTTTCTTT
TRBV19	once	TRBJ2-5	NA	CASSTRGRGQETQYF	TGTGCCAGTAGCACCCGGGGAAGAGGCCAAGAGACCCAGTACTTC
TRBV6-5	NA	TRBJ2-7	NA	CASSVRGAEQYF	TGTGCCAGCAGTGTGCGAGGGGCCGAGCAGTACTTC
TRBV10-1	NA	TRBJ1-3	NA	CASSADSGNTIYF	TGCGCCAGCAGTGCAGATTCTGGAAACACCATATATTTT
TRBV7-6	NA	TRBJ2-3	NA	CASSLAGPPPDTQYF	TGTGCCAGCAGCTTAGCCGGGCCCCCACCAGATACGCAGTATTTT
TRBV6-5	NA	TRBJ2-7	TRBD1	CASSDTGGASYEQYF	TGTGCCAGCAGCGACACAGGGGGCGCGTCCTACGAGCAGTACTTC
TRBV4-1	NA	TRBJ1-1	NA	CASSQDGGTTEAFF	TGCGCCAGCAGCCAAGATGGAGGGACCACTGAAGCTTTCTTT
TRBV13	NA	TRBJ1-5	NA	CASSSENQPQHF	TGTGCCAGCAGCTCAGAGAATCAGCCCCAGCATTTT
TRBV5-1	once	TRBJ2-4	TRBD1	CASSFRDRGTKNIQYF	TGCGCCAGCAGCTTCCGGGACAGGGGAACCAAAAACATTCAGTACTTC
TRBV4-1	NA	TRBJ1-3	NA	CASSQEVVWGNTIYF	TGCGCCAGCAGCCAAGAAGTAGTATGGGGAAACACCATATATTTT
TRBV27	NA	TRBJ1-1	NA	CASSPQGSSQMNTEAFF	TGTGCCAGCAGTCCTCAGGGGTCCTCGCAGATGAACACTGAAGCTTTCTTT
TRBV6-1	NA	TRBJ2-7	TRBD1	CASFSVGTDSYEQYF	TGTGCCAGCTTTTCCGTAGGGACAGACTCCTACGAGCAGTACTTC
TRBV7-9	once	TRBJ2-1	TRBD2	CASSLGTSGRWSEQFF	TGTGCCAGCAGCTTAGGTACTAGCGGGAGATGGAGTGAGCAGTTCTTC
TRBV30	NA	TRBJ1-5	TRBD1	CAWSGDRGGNQPQHF	TGTGCCTGGAGTGGGGACAGGGGTGGCAATCAGCCCCAGCATTTT
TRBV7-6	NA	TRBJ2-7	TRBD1	CASSRGEGQGGYEQYF	TGTGCCAGCAGCCGGGGAGAAGGACAGGGGGGCTACGAGCAGTACTTC
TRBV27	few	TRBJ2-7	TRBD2	CASSLGGGEQYF	TGTGCCAGCAGTTTGGGGGGAGGGGAGCAGTACTTC
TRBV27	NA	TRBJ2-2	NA	CASALYPGQNTGELFF	TGTGCCAGCGCCCTATACCCGGGACAAAACACCGGGGAGCTGTTTTTT
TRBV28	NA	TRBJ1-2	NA	CASSPLIYGYTF	TGTGCCAGCAGTCCGCTCATCTATGGCTACACCTTC
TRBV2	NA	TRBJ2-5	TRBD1	CASSETTGDETQYF	TGTGCCAGCAGTGAAACGACAGGGGATGAGACCCAGTACTTC
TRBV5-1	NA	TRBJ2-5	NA	CASSSITGYQETQYF	TGCGCCAGCAGCTCTATAACAGGATACCAAGAGACCCAGTACTTC
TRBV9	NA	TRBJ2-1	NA	CASSVGGGARLTNEQFF	TGTGCCAGCAGCGTAGGTGGGGGCGCGAGGTTGACCAATGAGCAGTTCTTC
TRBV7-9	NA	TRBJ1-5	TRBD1	CASSLGQGDYRGNQPQHF	TGTGCCAGCAGCTTAGGCCAGGGGGACTATAGGGGCAATCAGCCCCAGCATTTT
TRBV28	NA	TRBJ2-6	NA	CASSLTVSGANVLTF	TGTGCCAGCAGTTTAACGGTCTCTGGGGCCAACGTCCTGACTTTC
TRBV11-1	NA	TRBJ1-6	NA	CASSSSPKALHF	TGTGCCAGCAGCTCAAGCCCGAAGGCCCTCCACTTT
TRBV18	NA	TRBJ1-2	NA	CASSRFTGVEGYTF	TGTGCCAGCTCACGCTTCACAGGTGTTGAAGGCTACACCTTC
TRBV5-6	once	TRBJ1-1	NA	CASRHMGNTEAFF	TGTGCCAGCAGACATATGGGAAACACTGAAGCTTTCTTT
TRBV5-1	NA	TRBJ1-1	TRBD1	CASSLGTGAVGTEAFF	TGCGCCAGCAGCTTGGGAACAGGGGCGGTAGGGACTGAAGCTTTCTTT
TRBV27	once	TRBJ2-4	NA	CASSLSGLAPKFGNIQYF	TGTGCCAGCAGTTTATCCGGGCTAGCCCCAAAGTTCGGAAACATTCAGTACTTC
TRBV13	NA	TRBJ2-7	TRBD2	CASSPGGGNAYEQYF	TGTGCCAGCAGCCCCGGGGGGGGGAATGCCTACGAGCAGTACTTC
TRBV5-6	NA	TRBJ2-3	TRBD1	CASSLVGTGVLSSTDTQYF	TGTGCCAGCAGCTTGGTGGGGACAGGGGTCCTTTCTAGCACAGATACGCAGTATTTT
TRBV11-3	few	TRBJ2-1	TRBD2	CASSPYSGSSYNEQFF	TGTGCCAGCAGTCCCTACAGCGGGAGCTCCTACAATGAGCAGTTCTTC
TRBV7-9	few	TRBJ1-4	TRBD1	CASSWTGGKLFF	TGTGCCAGCAGCTGGACAGGGGGAAAACTGTTTTTT
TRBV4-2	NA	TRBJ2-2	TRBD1	CASSRRTGITGELFF	TGTGCCAGCAGCCGCAGGACAGGGATCACCGGGGAGCTGTTTTTT
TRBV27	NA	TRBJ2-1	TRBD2	CASLGAGGHEQFF	TGTGCCAGCCTAGGGGCGGGAGGCCATGAGCAGTTCTTC
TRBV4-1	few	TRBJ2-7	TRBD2	CASSQGGRALGEQYF	TGCGCCAGCAGCCAAGGCGGGAGGGCCCTCGGGGAGCAGTACTTC
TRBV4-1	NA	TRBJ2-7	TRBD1	CASSHRDSYEQYF	TGCGCCAGCAGCCACCGGGACAGCTACGAGCAGTACTTC
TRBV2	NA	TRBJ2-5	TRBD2	CATITSGGGETQYF	TGTGCCACTATTACTAGCGGGGGGGGCGAGACCCAGTACTTC
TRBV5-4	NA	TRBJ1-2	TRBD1	CASSGPGQPNYGYTF	TGTGCCAGCAGCGGACCGGGACAGCCCAACTATGGCTACACCTTC
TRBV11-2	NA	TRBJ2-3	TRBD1	CASSLEGQNTDTQYF	TGTGCCAGCAGCTTAGAGGGACAGAACACAGATACGCAGTATTTT
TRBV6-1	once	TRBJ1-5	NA	CASSEGLGDRGYSNQPQHF	TGTGCCAGCAGTGAGGGGTTAGGGGATCGAGGATATAGCAATCAGCCCCAGCATTTT
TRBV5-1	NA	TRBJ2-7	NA	CASSLFFASYEQYF	TGCGCCAGCAGCTTGTTTTTCGCAAGCTACGAGCAGTACTTC
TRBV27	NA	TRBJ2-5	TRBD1	CASSLGTGGPVRQETQYF	TGTGCCAGCAGTTTAGGGACAGGGGGTCCCGTCAGACAAGAGACCCAGTACTTC
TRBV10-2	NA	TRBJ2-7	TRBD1	CASSDGTGWTYEQYF	TGCGCCAGCAGTGATGGGACAGGGTGGACCTACGAGCAGTACTTC
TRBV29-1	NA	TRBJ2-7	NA	CSVVGTPEGLEQYF	TGCAGCGTTGTGGGGACTCCTGAGGGTCTCGAGCAGTACTTC
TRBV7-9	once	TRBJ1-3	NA	CASSLLAGNTIYF	TGTGCCAGCAGCTTATTGGCTGGAAACACCATATATTTT
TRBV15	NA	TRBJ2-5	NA	CATSTDRMETQYF	TGTGCCACCAGCACAGACAGGATGGAGACCCAGTACTTC
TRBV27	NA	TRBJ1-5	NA	CASSLQINQPQHF	TGTGCCAGCAGTTTGCAGATCAATCAGCCCCAGCATTTT
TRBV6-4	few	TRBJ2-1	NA	CASSAGEVGHEQFF	TGTGCCAGCAGTGCGGGAGAGGTTGGGCATGAGCAGTTCTTC
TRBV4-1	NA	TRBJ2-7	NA	CASSQGLRDNLYEQYF	TGCGCCAGCAGCCAAGGCCTCCGGGACAACCTCTACGAGCAGTACTTC
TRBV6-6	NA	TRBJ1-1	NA	CASRQGLNTEAFF	TGTGCCAGCAGACAGGGACTAAACACTGAAGCTTTCTTT